A single sample is the source of the 3 T cell receptor beta chains below, sequenced in a study of cytomegalovirus exposure and HLA in healthy donors. 13 Jbeta primers and 60 Vbeta primers were used for the PCR. The repertoire was sequenced with immunoSEQ multiplex PCR; TCRdb's copy has only in-frame clones and lacks some. The table includes 100,000 to 140,000 clones, around 72% detected once. The sequenced sample consisted of PBMCs. The receptors stem from a woman between 40 and 55 years old in good health and CMV-seropositive.

The V and J genes are TRBV19 and TRBJ2-7, with a weak D call TRBD1 (6 bases). V was trimmed by 3 bases and J by 2 bases, leaving 17 bases between them. CDR3 size: 16 residues. Per the germline V gene, CDR1 is LNHDA and CDR2 is SQIVND (reference sequence). The CDR3 sequence is CASSIGPGDLPYEQYF. The CDR3 DNA sequence: TGTGCCAGTAGTATCGGCCCAGGGGATCTACCCTACGAGCAGTACTTC.

The chain recombines TRBV9 with TRBJ1-1; D ambiguous. The V gene lost 4 bases and the J gene lost 11 bases, with 12 bases spanning the gap. Germline-derived CDR1 and CDR2 are SGDLS and YYNGEE. The CDR3 loop spans 11 amino acids. Written as DNA, the CDR3 is TGTGCCAGCAGCTCAGCCAGCGAGGCTTTCTTT. Amino acids: CASSSASEAFF.

The rearrangement links TRBV5-1 to TRBJ1-4; D remains unclear. Germline V gene lookup returns CDR1 SGHRS and CDR2 YFSETQ. This CDR3 spans 13 amino acids. V lost 2 bases, J lost 8 bases, and 10 bases lay in between. The CDR3 is CASSFDFGEKLFF. The DNA for the CDR3 is TGCGCCAGCAGCTTTGATTTCGGGGAAAAACTGTTTTTT. Based on the CDR3 plus reference TRBV5-1 and TRBJ1-4, the full variable domain is KAGVTQTPRYLIKTRGQQVTLSCSPISGHRSVSWYQQTPGQGLQFLFEYFSETQRNKGNFPGRFSGRQFSNSRSEMNVSTLELGDSALYLCASSFDFGEKLFFGSGTQLSVL.